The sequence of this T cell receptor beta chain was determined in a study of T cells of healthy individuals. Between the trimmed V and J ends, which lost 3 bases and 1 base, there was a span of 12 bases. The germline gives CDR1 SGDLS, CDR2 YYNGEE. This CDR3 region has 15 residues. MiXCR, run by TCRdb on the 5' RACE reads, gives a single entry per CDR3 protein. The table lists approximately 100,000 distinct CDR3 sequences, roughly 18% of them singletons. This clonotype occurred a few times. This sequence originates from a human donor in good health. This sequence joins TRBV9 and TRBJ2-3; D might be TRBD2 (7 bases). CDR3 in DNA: TGTGCCAGCAGCGAGGGGGGGTCTGGCACAGATACGCAGTATTTT. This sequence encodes CASSEGGSGTDTQYF. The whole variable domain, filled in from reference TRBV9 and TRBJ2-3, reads DSGVTQTPKHLITATGQRVTLRCSPRSGDLSVYWYQQSLDQGLQFLIQYYNGEERAKGNILERFSAQQFPDLHSELNLSSLELGDSALYFCASSEGGSGTDTQYFGPGTRLTVL.